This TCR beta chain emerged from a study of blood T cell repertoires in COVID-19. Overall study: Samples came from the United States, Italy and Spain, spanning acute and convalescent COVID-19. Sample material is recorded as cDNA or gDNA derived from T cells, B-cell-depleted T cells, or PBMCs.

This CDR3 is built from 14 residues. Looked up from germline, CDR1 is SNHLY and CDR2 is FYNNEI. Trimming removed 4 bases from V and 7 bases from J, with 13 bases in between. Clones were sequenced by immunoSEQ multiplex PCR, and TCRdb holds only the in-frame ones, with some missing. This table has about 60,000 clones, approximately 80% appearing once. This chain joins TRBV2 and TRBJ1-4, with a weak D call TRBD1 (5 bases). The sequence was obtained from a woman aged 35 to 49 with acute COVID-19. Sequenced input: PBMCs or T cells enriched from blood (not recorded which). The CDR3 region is CASSAYQGFEKLFF. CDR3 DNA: TGTGCCAGCAGTGCCTACCAGGGTTTTGAAAAACTGTTTTTT.